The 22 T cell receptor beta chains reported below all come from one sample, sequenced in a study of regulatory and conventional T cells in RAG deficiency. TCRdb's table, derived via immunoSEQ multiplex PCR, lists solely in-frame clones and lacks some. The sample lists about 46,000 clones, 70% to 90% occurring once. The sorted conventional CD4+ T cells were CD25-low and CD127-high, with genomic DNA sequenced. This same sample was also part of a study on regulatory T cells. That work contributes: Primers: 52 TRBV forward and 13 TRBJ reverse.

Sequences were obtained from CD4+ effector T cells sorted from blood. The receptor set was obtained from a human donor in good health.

The CDR3 reads CASSSVSTSPYEQYF. The CDR3 DNA is TGTGCCAGCAGCTCCGTGTCGACATCCCCCTACGAGCAGTACTTC. The J gene is TRBJ2-7, the V gene TRBV7-2, with unresolved D. The germline CDR1 and CDR2 sequences are SGHTA and FQGNSA. The CDR3 has 15 amino acids. The V end was cut by 4 bases, the J end by 2 bases, with 15 bases between. The full variable domain, completed using reference TRBV7-2 and TRBJ2-7, is GAGVSQSPSNKVTEKGKDVELRCDPISGHTALYWYRQSLGQGLEFLIYFQGNSAPDKSGLPSDRFSAERTGGSVSTLTIQRTQQEDSAVYLCASSSVSTSPYEQYFGPGTRLTVT.

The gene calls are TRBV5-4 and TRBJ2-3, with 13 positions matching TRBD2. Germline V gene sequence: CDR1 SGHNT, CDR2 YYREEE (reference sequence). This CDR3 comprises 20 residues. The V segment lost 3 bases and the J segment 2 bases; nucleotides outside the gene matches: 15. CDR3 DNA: TGTGCCAGCAGCTACCTCCTCTTTGGACTAGCGGGAGAGAACACAGATACGCAGTATTTT. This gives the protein CASSYLLFGLAGENTDTQYF.

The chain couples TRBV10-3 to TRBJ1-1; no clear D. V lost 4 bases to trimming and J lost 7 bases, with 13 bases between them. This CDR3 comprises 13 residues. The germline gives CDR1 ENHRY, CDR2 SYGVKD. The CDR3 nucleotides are TGTGCCATCAGTGGGGAGTCGCGGGGTGAAGCTTTCTTT. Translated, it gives CAISGESRGEAFF.

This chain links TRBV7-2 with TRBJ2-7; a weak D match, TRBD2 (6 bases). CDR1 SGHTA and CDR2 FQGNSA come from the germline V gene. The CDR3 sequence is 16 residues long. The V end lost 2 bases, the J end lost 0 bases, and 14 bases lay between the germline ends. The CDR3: CASSLIRGLSSYEQYF. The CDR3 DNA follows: TGTGCCAGCAGCTTAATAAGAGGACTATCCTCCTACGAGCAGTACTTC.

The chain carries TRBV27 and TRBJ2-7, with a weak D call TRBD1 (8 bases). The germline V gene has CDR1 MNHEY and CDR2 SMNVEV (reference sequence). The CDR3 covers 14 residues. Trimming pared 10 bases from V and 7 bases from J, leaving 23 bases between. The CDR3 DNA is TGTGCCACCAGGCGGGGGCAGGGGGCTTGGGAGCAGTACTTC. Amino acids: CATRRGQGAWEQYF.

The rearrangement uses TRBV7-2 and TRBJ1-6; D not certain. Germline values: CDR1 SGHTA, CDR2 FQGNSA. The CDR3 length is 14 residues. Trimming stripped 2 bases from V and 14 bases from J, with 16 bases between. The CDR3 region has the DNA TGTGCCAGCAGCTTATCGGCCCCAGCTGAGGCCCTCCACTTT. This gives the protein CASSLSAPAEALHF. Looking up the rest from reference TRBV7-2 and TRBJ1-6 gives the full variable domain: GAGVSQSPSNKVTEKGKDVELRCDPISGHTALYWYRQSLGQGLEFLIYFQGNSAPDKSGLPSDRFSAERTGGSVSTLTIQRTQQEDSAVYLCASSLSAPAEALHFGNGTRLTVT.

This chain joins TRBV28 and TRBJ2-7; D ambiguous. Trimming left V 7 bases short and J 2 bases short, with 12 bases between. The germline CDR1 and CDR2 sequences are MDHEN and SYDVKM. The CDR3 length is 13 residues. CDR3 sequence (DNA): TGTGCCAGCACCCCTGGTCGCACCTACGAGCAGTACTTC. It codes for CASTPGRTYEQYF.

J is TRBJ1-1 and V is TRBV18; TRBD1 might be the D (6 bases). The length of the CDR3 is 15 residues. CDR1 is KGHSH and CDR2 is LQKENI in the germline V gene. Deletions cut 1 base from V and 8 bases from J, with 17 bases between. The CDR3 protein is CASSPLPGAGSEAFF. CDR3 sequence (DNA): TGTGCCAGCTCACCACTACCAGGGGCCGGGTCCGAAGCTTTCTTT.

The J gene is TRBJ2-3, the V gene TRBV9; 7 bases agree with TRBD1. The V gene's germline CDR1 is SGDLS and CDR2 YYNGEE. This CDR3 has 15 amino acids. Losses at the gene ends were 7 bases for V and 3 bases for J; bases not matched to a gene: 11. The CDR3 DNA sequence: TGTGCCAGCCCAGACAGGGCCGAGGGGACAGATACGCAGTATTTT. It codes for CASPDRAEGTDTQYF. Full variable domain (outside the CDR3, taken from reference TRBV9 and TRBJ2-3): DSGVTQTPKHLITATGQRVTLRCSPRSGDLSVYWYQQSLDQGLQFLIQYYNGEERAKGNILERFSAQQFPDLHSELNLSSLELGDSALYFCASPDRAEGTDTQYFGPGTRLTVL.

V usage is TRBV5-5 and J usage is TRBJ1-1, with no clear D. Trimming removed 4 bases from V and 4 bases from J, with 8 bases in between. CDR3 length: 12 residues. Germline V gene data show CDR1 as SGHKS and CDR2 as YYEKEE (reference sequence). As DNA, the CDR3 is TGTGCCAGCAGCGCACAGACCACTGAAGCTTTCTTT. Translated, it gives CASSAQTTEAFF.

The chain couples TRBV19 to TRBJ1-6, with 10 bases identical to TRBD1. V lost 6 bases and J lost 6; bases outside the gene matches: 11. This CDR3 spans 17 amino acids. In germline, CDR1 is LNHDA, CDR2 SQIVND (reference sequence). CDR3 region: CASSLRGQGSGNSPLHF. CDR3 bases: TGTGCCAGTAGCCTACGGGGACAGGGGTCCGGTAATTCACCCCTCCACTTT.

CDR3 DNA sequence: TGTGCCAGTAGGGCGGGCCCCACAGATACGCAGTATTTT. Protein sequence: CASRAGPTDTQYF. The V gene is TRBV19, the J gene TRBJ2-3; possible D gene TRBD2, 5 bases. This CDR3 comprises 13 residues. V was shortened by 6 bases and J by 2 bases, with 9 bases between the two germline ends. From germline, CDR1 is LNHDA and CDR2 SQIVND (reference sequence).

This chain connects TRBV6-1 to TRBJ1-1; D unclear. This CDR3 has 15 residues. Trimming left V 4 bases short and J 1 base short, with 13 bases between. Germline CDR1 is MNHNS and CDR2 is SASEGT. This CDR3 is CASSGSDYSNTEAFF. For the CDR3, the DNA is TGTGCCAGCAGTGGGTCAGACTACTCGAACACTGAAGCTTTCTTT.

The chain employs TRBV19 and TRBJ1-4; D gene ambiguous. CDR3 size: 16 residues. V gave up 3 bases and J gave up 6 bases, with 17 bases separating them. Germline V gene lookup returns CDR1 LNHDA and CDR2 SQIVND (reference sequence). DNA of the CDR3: TGTGCCAGTAGTATTTGGGCAGGTACTGGAGATGAAAAACTGTTTTTT. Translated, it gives CASSIWAGTGDEKLFF.

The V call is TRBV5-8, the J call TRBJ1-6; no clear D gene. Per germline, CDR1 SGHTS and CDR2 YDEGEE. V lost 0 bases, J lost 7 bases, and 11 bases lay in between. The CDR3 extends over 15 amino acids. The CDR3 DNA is TGTGCCAGCAGCTTGGTTCCCCAAGGCAATTCACCCCTCCACTTT. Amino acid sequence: CASSLVPQGNSPLHF.

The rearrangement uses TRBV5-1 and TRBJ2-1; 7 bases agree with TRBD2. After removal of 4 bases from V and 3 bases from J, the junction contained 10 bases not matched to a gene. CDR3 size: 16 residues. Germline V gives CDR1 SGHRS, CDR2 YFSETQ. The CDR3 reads CASSPHTSVYYNEQFF. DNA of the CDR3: TGCGCCAGCAGCCCCCATACTAGCGTCTACTACAATGAGCAGTTCTTC.

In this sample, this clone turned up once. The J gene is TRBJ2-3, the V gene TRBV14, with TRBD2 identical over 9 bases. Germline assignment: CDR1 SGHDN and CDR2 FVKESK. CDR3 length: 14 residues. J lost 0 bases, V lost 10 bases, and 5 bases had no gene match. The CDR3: CANSGGTSTDTQYF. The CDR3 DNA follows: TGTGCCAATAGCGGGGGCACCAGCACAGATACGCAGTATTTT.

This CDR3 is CASSLDGKANEKLFF. The CDR3 DNA sequence: TGTGCCAGCAGCTTAGATGGGAAGGCAAATGAAAAACTGTTTTTT. The chain links TRBV7-9 to TRBJ1-4, with D uncertain. Trimming stripped 1 base from V and 5 bases from J, with 11 bases between. This CDR3 spans 15 amino acids. Germline V gene lookup returns CDR1 SEHNR and CDR2 FQNEAQ (reference sequence). The full variable domain, completed using reference TRBV7-9 and TRBJ1-4, is DTGVSQNPRHKITKRGQNVTFRCDPISEHNRLYWYRQTLGQGPEFLTYFQNEAQLEKSRLLSDRFSAERPKGSFSTLEIQRTEQGDSAMYLCASSLDGKANEKLFFGSGTQLSVL.

CDR3 nucleotides: TGTGCCAGCAGCTTAGACGCTACCGGAGCGGGGAGTAGCACAGATACGCAGTATTTT. Translated: CASSLDATGAGSSTDTQYF. This sequence joins TRBV11-2 and TRBJ2-3; TRBD2 aligns across 7 bases. CDR3 length: 19 amino acids. In germline, CDR1 is SGHAT, CDR2 FQNNGV. Trimming cost V 0 bases and J 0 bases; bases outside gene matches: 12. Supplemented by reference TRBV11-2 and TRBJ2-3, the full variable domain reads EAGVAQSPRYKIIEKRQSVAFWCNPISGHATLYWYQQILGQGPKLLIQFQNNGVVDDSQLPKDRFSAERLKGVDSTLKIQPAKLEDSAVYLCASSLDATGAGSSTDTQYFGPGTRLTVL.

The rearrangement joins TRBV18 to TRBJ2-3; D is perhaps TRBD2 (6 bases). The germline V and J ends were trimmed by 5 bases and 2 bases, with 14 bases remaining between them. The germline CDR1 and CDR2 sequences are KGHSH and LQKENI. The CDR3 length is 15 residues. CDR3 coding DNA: TGTGCCAGCTCAGGCGGGATTTTCCTCACAGATACGCAGTATTTT. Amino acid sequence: CASSGGIFLTDTQYF.

CDR3 sequence reads: CASRRGQGETDTQYF. In DNA form, the CDR3 reads TGTGCCAGCAGAAGAGGACAGGGGGAGACAGATACGCAGTATTTT. The chain recombines TRBV6-5 with TRBJ2-3; 10 bases align to TRBD1. Trimming at V came to 6 bases and at J to 3 bases, leaving 6 bases not matched to a gene. Germline CDR1 MNHEY, CDR2 SVGAGI. The CDR3 contains 15 residues.

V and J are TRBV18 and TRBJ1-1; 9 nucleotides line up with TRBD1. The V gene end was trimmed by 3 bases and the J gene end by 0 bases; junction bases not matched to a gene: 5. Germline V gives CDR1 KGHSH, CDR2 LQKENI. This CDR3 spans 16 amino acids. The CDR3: CASSPLQGAVNTEAFF. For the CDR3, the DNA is TGTGCCAGCTCACCTTTACAGGGGGCGGTGAACACTGAAGCTTTCTTT.